The text below deals with one TCR beta chain. The antigen remains undetermined. Clones were sequenced by immunoSEQ multiplex PCR, and TCRdb holds only the in-frame ones, with some missing. The sample has 980,000 or so clones, 76% seen once. This record comes from a study of shared clonotypes between healthy human individuals. Study-level points and caveats: Memory subsets generally showed smaller estimated richness than naive subsets did. With several donors compared, 4.5% to 6.5% of naive CD4 clonotypes were shared.

The length of the CDR3 is 13 residues. Germline CDR1 WNHNN, CDR2 SYGVQD (reference sequence). With V trimmed by 11 bases and J by 10 bases, 9 bases remained unmatched. Sequences were obtained from memory CD4+ T cells sorted from blood. Specified subset: CD45RA-negative fraction. This rearrangement joins TRBV10-1 to TRBJ1-5, with 12 bases aligning to TRBD1. This clonotype was sampled from a man in his late teens or twenties in good health. In DNA, the CDR3 is TGCGCCCACCCGCGGGACAGGGGGCTCCCCCAGCATTTT. This translates into CAHPRDRGLPQHF.